Each of the 24 T cell receptor beta chains below was sequenced from the same sample in a study of T cell responses to AZD1222 COVID-19 vaccine. Sequencing used immunoSEQ multiplex PCR; TCRdb keeps in-frame clones, though not all of them. This sample carries about 130,000 clones, about 93% of them seen once, and the ten largest clones take around 5%. The sequencing here drew on peripheral blood, taken on day 0 of AZD1222 vaccination. These TCRs come from an adult in good health.

This chain uses TRBV2 with TRBJ2-7; TRBD2 matches at 11 bases. Trimming cost V 6 bases and J 4 bases; bases outside gene matches: 5. Germline V gives CDR1 SNHLY, CDR2 FYNNEI. There are 14 residues in the CDR3. DNA of the CDR3: TGTGCCAGCAGACCCGGGACTAGCGGTTACGAGCAGTACTTC. This codes for CASRPGTSGYEQYF.

The chain carries TRBV5-6 and TRBJ2-1; D is undetermined. Germline CDR1 reads SGHDT; CDR2 reads YYEEEE. CDR3 length: 13 residues. V lost 0 bases to trimming and J lost 5 bases, with 6 bases between them. The CDR3 DNA reads as TGTGCCAGCAGCTTGGGGCCGGACAATGAGCAGTTCTTC. It encodes CASSLGPDNEQFF.

The rearrangement joins TRBV23-1 to TRBJ2-7; D unresolved. TRBV23-1 is identified as an open reading frame with a role that is uncertain. The CDR3 spans 15 residues. Trimming cost V 4 bases and J 2 bases, with 15 bases left between them. Written as DNA, the CDR3 is TGCGCCAGCAGTCGCCAAGGTTTGGCCCCCTACGAGCAGTACTTC. Translated: CASSRQGLAPYEQYF.

V usage is TRBV28 and J usage is TRBJ2-5; tentative D call: TRBD1 (6 bases). V lost 2 bases and J lost 5, with 15 bases in between. CDR3 length equals 15 residues. Germline V lookup: CDR1 MDHEN, CDR2 SYDVKM. CDR3 sequence (DNA): TGTGCCAGCAGTTTAGCTCACAGGGACGTGGAGACCCAGTACTTC. Protein: CASSLAHRDVETQYF.

Of note for this clone: Other DNA sequences from this sample encode an identical CDR3 as well. The rearrangement joins TRBV5-1 to TRBJ1-6; possible D gene TRBD1, 5 bases. CDR3 length: 13 residues. Germline V CDR1 and CDR2: SGHRS, YFSETQ. With 0 bases removed from V and 7 bases from J, the gap between germline ends came to 5 bases. This CDR3 reads CASSLGQNSPLHF. The CDR3 region has the DNA TGCGCCAGCAGCTTGGGACAGAATTCACCCCTCCACTTT.

The J gene is TRBJ2-3, the V gene TRBV7-3, with D possibly being TRBD2 (5 bases). The germline CDR1 and CDR2 sequences are SGHTA and FQGTGA. CDR3 length: 14 amino acids. The V and J ends lost 4 bases and 2 bases respectively, with 10 bases between them. The CDR3 protein is CASSSEGHTDTQYF. The CDR3 nucleotides read TGTGCCAGCAGCTCAGAGGGCCACACAGATACGCAGTATTTT.

This sequence joins TRBV5-6 and TRBJ2-5; tentatively, D is TRBD1 (6 bases). Trimming removed 6 bases at V and 0 bases at J, with 12 bases between. CDR1 SGHDT and CDR2 YYEEEE come from the germline V gene. CDR3 length: 14 residues. This chain's CDR3 is CASTLTGNQETQYF. CDR3 coding DNA: TGTGCCAGCACCCTTACAGGGAACCAAGAGACCCAGTACTTC.

The rearrangement joins TRBV7-8 to TRBJ1-5, with D unresolved. CDR1 is SGHVS and CDR2 is FQNEAQ in the germline V gene. The CDR3 contains 16 residues. V lost 0 bases to trimming and J lost 1 base, with 10 bases between them. This CDR3 reads CASSLAGLTSNQPQHF. CDR3 in DNA: TGTGCCAGCAGCTTAGCGGGCCTGACCAGCAATCAGCCCCAGCATTTT.

The chain combines TRBV9 with TRBJ2-3; TRBD2 agrees at 7 bases. CDR3 length equals 13 residues. J lost 3 bases, V lost 4 bases, and 2 bases had no gene match. Germline V gene sequence: CDR1 SGDLS, CDR2 YYNGEE. The CDR3 region has the DNA TGTGCCAGCAGCATAGCGGGTACAGATACGCAGTATTTT. This gives the protein CASSIAGTDTQYF.

This clone was found once. The rearrangement uses TRBV3-1 (or the pseudogene TRBV3-2) and TRBJ1-2; D gene unclear. Germline V lookup: CDR1 LGHDT, CDR2 YNNKEL (reference sequence). The V and J ends lost 4 bases and 8 bases respectively, with 11 bases between them. CDR3 length equals 12 residues. The CDR3 sequence: CASSPWTGGYTF. Written as DNA, the CDR3 is TGTGCCAGCAGCCCCTGGACGGGAGGCTACACCTTC.

The chain recombines TRBV24-1 with TRBJ2-2; D not certain. This CDR3 has 15 residues. Germline lookup yields CDR1 KGHDR and CDR2 SFDVKD. Trimming took 4 bases from V and 0 from J, leaving 8 bases between them. CDR3 in DNA: TGTGCCACCAGTGAGGGCGGCGCGAACACCGGGGAGCTGTTTTTT. It yields the protein CATSEGGANTGELFF.

This clone appeared a single time. The rearrangement joins TRBV3-1 (or the pseudogene TRBV3-2) to TRBJ2-7; 8 bases match TRBD1. CDR1 LGHDT and CDR2 YNNKEL come from the germline V gene (reference sequence). Trimming at V came to 4 bases and at J to 4 bases, leaving 6 bases not matched to a gene. This CDR3 spans 14 amino acids. The CDR3 nucleotides are TGTGCCAGCAGCCCCCGGGACAGGACTTACGAGCAGTACTTC. This codes for CASSPRDRTYEQYF.

This clone was observed a single time. The V gene is TRBV28, the J gene TRBJ2-5, with D unclear. Germline V gene data show CDR1 as MDHEN and CDR2 as SYDVKM. V was trimmed by 7 bases and J by 5 bases, leaving 23 bases between them. The CDR3 is 16 residues long. In nucleotides, the CDR3 is TGTGCCAGCACCTCCCTATTTGGGTTAGAGGAGGAGACCCAGTACTTC. Protein product: CASTSLFGLEEETQYF.

The chain employs TRBV7-7 and TRBJ2-5, with no clear D. The V gene lost 5 bases and the J gene lost 3 bases, with 16 bases spanning the gap. There are 15 residues in the CDR3. Looked up from germline, CDR1 is SSHAT and CDR2 is FNYEAQ (reference sequence). This CDR3 is CASSPGPTEEETQYF. Written as DNA, the CDR3 is TGTGCCAGCAGCCCTGGACCAACAGAGGAAGAGACCCAGTACTTC.

The V and J genes are TRBV11-3 and TRBJ1-1, with D possibly matching TRBD1 (5 bases). This CDR3 comprises 14 residues. The germline gives CDR1 SGHNT, CDR2 YENEEA. Trimming pared 2 bases from V and 1 base from J, leaving 8 bases between. The CDR3 DNA follows: TGTGCCAGCAGCTTAAACAGGCAGAACACTGAAGCTTTCTTT. Its translation: CASSLNRQNTEAFF.

The rearrangement uses TRBV7-9 and TRBJ2-1; 8 positions agree with TRBD2. The CDR3 totals 15 residues. Germline V gives CDR1 SEHNR, CDR2 FQNEAQ (reference sequence). J lost 13 bases, V lost 1 base, and 12 bases had no gene match. In nucleotides, the CDR3 is TGTGCCAGCAGCTTAGGTTCGCTAGCGGGTGAAAACCAGTTCTTC. Translation gives CASSLGSLAGENQFF. Full variable domain (outside the CDR3, taken from reference TRBV7-9 and TRBJ2-1): DTGVSQNPRHKITKRGQNVTFRCDPISEHNRLYWYRQTLGQGPEFLTYFQNEAQLEKSRLLSDRFSAERPKGSFSTLEIQRTEQGDSAMYLCASSLGSLAGENQFFGPGTRLTVL.

The chain joins TRBV7-8 to TRBJ2-1; 11 bases map to TRBD2. Germline V gene sequence: CDR1 SGHVS, CDR2 FQNEAQ. Trimming took 3 bases from V and 9 from J; bases not matched to a gene: 4. The CDR3 runs to 14 residues. The CDR3: CASSLSSGRVEQFF. CDR3 nucleotide sequence: TGTGCCAGCAGCTTGAGTAGCGGGAGGGTTGAGCAGTTCTTC.

The gene calls are TRBV12-2 and TRBJ2-3; the table calls TRBD1, which could not be checked here. TRBV12-2 is termed a pseudogene. The CDR3 has 15 amino acids. The CDR3 loop is CASRHRDSSTDTQYF. The CDR3 DNA is TGTGCAAGTCGCCACCGGGACAGCAGCACAGATACGCAGTATTTT.

The rearrangement links TRBV7-2 to TRBJ2-2; D is perhaps TRBD2 (5 bases). Germline lookup yields CDR1 SGHTA and CDR2 FQGNSA. The CDR3 is 16 residues long. V was clipped by 1 base and J by 1 base, with 10 bases between them. The CDR3 coding sequence is TGTGCCAGCAGCTTAGATGTGGAGGAGAACACCGGGGAGCTGTTTTTT. Translation: CASSLDVEENTGELFF.

This chain links TRBV6-2 or TRBV6-3 with TRBJ2-2; no clear D gene. Germline CDR1 is MNHEY and CDR2 is SVGEGT. CDR3 length equals 16 residues. Trimming took 5 bases from V and 3 from J, leaving 16 bases between them. In nucleotides, the CDR3 is TGTGCCAGCAGTCGCCTGCCCGATACCTACACCGGGGAGCTGTTTTTT. This translates into CASSRLPDTYTGELFF.

This sequence joins TRBV7-3 and TRBJ1-2, with a weak D call TRBD1 (5 bases). This CDR3 spans 15 amino acids. The V and J ends lost 1 base and 6 bases respectively, with 15 bases between them. The germline V gene has CDR1 SGHTA and CDR2 FQGTGA. This CDR3 reads CASSLMAGSWDGYTF. CDR3 DNA sequence: TGTGCCAGCAGCTTAATGGCAGGGAGTTGGGATGGCTACACCTTC.

The chain joins TRBV11-1 to TRBJ2-5, with 8 bases matching TRBD1. J lost 3 bases, V lost 3 bases, and 0 bases had no gene match. The germline gives CDR1 SGHAT, CDR2 FQDESV (reference sequence). The CDR3 sequence is 13 residues long. Here the CDR3 DNA reads TGTGCCAGCAGCTTGGACAGGGAAGAGACCCAGTACTTC. It translates to CASSLDREETQYF.

The chain combines TRBV2 with TRBJ1-2, with D unresolved. The CDR3 sequence is 14 residues long. Germline V gene sequence: CDR1 SNHLY, CDR2 FYNNEI. V gave up 4 bases and J gave up 0 bases, with 9 bases separating them. CDR3 sequence (DNA): TGTGCCAGCAGTGGAGACCGATCTAACTATGGCTACACCTTC. Protein product: CASSGDRSNYGYTF.

The chain is built from TRBV30 and TRBJ1-1; D unresolved. Per the germline V gene, CDR1 is GTSNPN and CDR2 is SVGIG (reference sequence). The CDR3 contains 13 residues. Trimming shortened V by 4 bases and J by 3 bases, and 12 bases separated the two germline ends. The CDR3 loop reads CAWNNRRDTEAFF. CDR3 DNA sequence: TGTGCCTGGAATAACCGGAGGGACACTGAAGCTTTCTTT.